In this sample, the clone carrying this TCR beta chain turned up a few times. What it binds is not known. These data originate in a study of T cells in Graves' hyperthyroidism and ophthalmopathy. Study-wide points: Blood held most thyroid clonotypes expanded above 0.001 frequency.

The CDR3 is made up of 17 amino acids. J gave up 4 bases and V 3 bases, and 10 bases lay outside the gene matches. Germline CDR1 DFQATT, CDR2 SNEGSKA (reference sequence). The TCR beta CDR3 regions underwent amplification using RNA transcripts as the source. First-round RT-PCR targeting the TCR CDR3 was performed with the HTBI primer set. In TCRdb, the multiplex PCR reads were re-called with MiXCR into one record per CDR3 protein. The repertoire has roughly 750,000 distinct CDR3 sequences, 15% to 20% of them found once; the top ten carry 8.4%. The J gene is TRBJ2-4, the V gene TRBV20-1; 12 bases agree with TRBD2. This clonotype was sampled from a young man with Graves' hyperthyroidism. Sequences were obtained from blood. Written as DNA, the CDR3 is TGCAGTGCTAGGGCCCCCGGACTAGCGGGAAGGAAAAACATTCAGTACTTC. Translation: CSARAPGLAGRKNIQYF.